One and the same sample provided the 27 T cell receptor beta chains below, sequenced in a study of shared clonotypes between healthy human individuals. Some clones are missing from TCRdb's copy, which holds only in-frame ones; the method was immunoSEQ multiplex PCR. The sample records about 1.1 million clones, 70% to 80% being singletons. Sequencing used memory CD4+ T cells from PBMCs. The subset is: CD45RA-negative fraction. The source is a man aged 18 to 30 in good health. Some clones in this sample may be carry-over from other donors' samples.

The chain links TRBV18 to TRBJ2-1; D is possibly TRBD1 (6 bases). Germline V gives CDR1 KGHSH, CDR2 LQKENI. The CDR3 extends over 16 amino acids. Trimming stripped 3 bases from V and 2 bases from J, with 14 bases between. CDR3 sequence (DNA): TGTGCCAGCTCACCGCAGGGGACAAAGACCTACAATGAGCAGTTCTTC. Translating gives CASSPQGTKTYNEQFF.

This clone has more than one count but fewer than ten. This chain connects TRBV28 to TRBJ2-7; 7 bases are a match to TRBD1. Germline lookup yields CDR1 MDHEN and CDR2 SYDVKM. There are 14 residues in the CDR3. The V and J ends lost 6 bases and 3 bases, in that order; junction bases with no gene match: 8. The CDR3 region is CASSRPGQFYEQYF. DNA for the CDR3: TGTGCCAGCAGCCGACCGGGACAGTTCTACGAGCAGTACTTC. The full variable domain, rest sourced from reference TRBV28 and TRBJ2-7, is DVKVTQSSRYLVKRTGEKVFLECVQDMDHENMFWYRQDPGLGLRLIYFSYDVKMKEKGDIPEGYSVSREKKERFSLILESASTNQTSMYLCASSRPGQFYEQYFGPGTRLTVT.

This chain uses TRBV28 with TRBJ2-7; the match to TRBD2 covers 8 bases. The V and J ends lost 7 bases and 5 bases, in that order; junction bases with no gene match: 10. CDR3 length equals 14 residues. CDR1 MDHEN and CDR2 SYDVKM come from the germline V gene. This CDR3 reads CASKASGSRDEQYF. The CDR3 DNA follows: TGTGCCAGCAAGGCTAGCGGGTCTCGTGACGAGCAGTACTTC.

J is TRBJ1-2 and V is TRBV20-1; D remains ambiguous. Germline values: CDR1 DFQATT, CDR2 SNEGSKA (reference sequence). The CDR3 spans 11 residues. The V end lost 4 bases, the J end lost 10 bases, and 13 bases lay between the germline ends. In nucleotides, the CDR3 is TGCAGTGCTACCGGGCCCCCGGTCTACACCTTC. It is translated as CSATGPPVYTF.

This clone was picked up a small number of times. The chain is built from TRBV14 and TRBJ2-7; D perhaps matches TRBD2 (7 bases). From germline, CDR1 is SGHDN and CDR2 FVKESK. The V end was cut by 4 bases, the J end by 0 bases, with 19 bases between. This CDR3 is built from 17 residues. In nucleotides, the CDR3 is TGTGCCAGCAGCCCTGCCTTCTCAGGGGAGGGCTCCTACGAGCAGTACTTC. Its protein product is CASSPAFSGEGSYEQYF.

This clone was seen just once. This chain links TRBV19 with TRBJ2-1; TRBD1 might be the D (6 bases). The CDR3 runs to 14 residues. Trimming cost V 10 bases and J 2 bases, with 15 bases left between them. In germline, CDR1 is LNHDA, CDR2 SQIVND (reference sequence). The CDR3 reads CATSPGTTYNEQFF. In DNA form, the CDR3 reads TGTGCCACTTCTCCCGGGACAACCTACAATGAGCAGTTCTTC.

The chain links TRBV7-8 to TRBJ1-1; the D is unclear. The germline V and J ends were trimmed by 1 base and 1 base, with 7 bases remaining between them. The V gene's germline CDR1 is SGHVS and CDR2 FQNEAQ. This CDR3 has 14 amino acids. CDR3 loop: CASSLGDANTEAFF. The DNA for the CDR3 is TGTGCCAGCAGCTTAGGGGATGCGAACACTGAAGCTTTCTTT.

This clone showed up just a few times. V gene TRBV25-1 combines with J gene TRBJ2-7, with D possibly being TRBD1 or TRBD2 (6 bases each). The CDR3 contains 13 residues. The germline V gene encodes CDR1 MGHDK and CDR2 SYGVNS. Between the trimmed V and J ends, which lost 3 bases and 6 bases, there was a span of 12 bases. The CDR3 DNA is TGTGCCAGCAGTGAGGACGGGGGCGGCGAGCAGTACTTC. Its translation: CASSEDGGGEQYF.

The chain couples TRBV28 to TRBJ1-1; D is unresolved. Between the trimmed V and J ends, which lost 8 bases and 1 base, there was a span of 8 bases. The germline gives CDR1 MDHEN, CDR2 SYDVKM. The CDR3 loop spans 12 amino acids. In nucleotides, the CDR3 is TGTGCCAGCTATGATCGGAACACTGAAGCTTTCTTT. This translates into CASYDRNTEAFF.

As for this clone: A much larger clone differs from this one at a single base, so this may be a read error. The rearrangement links TRBV11-2 to TRBJ1-1; 7 bases line up with TRBD1. The germline V gene has CDR1 SGHAT and CDR2 FQNNGV. The CDR3 has 15 residues. The CDR3 region has the DNA TGTGCCAGCAGCTCCGTCAGGGGGATGAACACTGAAGCTCTCTTT. Its protein is CASSSVRGMNTEALF.

The chain uses TRBV6-1 and TRBJ2-7, with TRBD2 identical over 8 bases. Trimming at V came to 6 bases and at J to 1 base, leaving 8 bases not matched to a gene. The CDR3 has 15 residues. Germline CDR1 and CDR2: MNHNS and SASEGT. The CDR3 bases are TGTGCCAGCAGCCGGGGGGGCGCGGAGTCCTACGAGCAGTACTTC. Its protein is CASSRGGAESYEQYF.

This clone was detected ten times or more. The chain carries TRBV7-2 and TRBJ2-7, with TRBD1 matching over 9 bases. CDR1 is SGHTA and CDR2 is FQGNSA in the germline V gene. The CDR3 has 15 residues. With V trimmed by 5 bases and J by 5 bases, 10 bases remained unmatched. The chain's CDR3 is CASSPRGTGRDEQYF. The CDR3 DNA sequence: TGTGCCAGCAGCCCGCGCGGGACAGGGAGGGACGAGCAGTACTTC.

The chain joins TRBV11-2 to TRBJ2-2, with D possibly being TRBD2 (6 bases). Trimming removed 5 bases from V and 5 bases from J, with 15 bases in between. CDR3 length equals 15 residues. The germline CDR1 and CDR2 sequences are SGHAT and FQNNGV. The CDR3 spells CASSLREFITGELFF. The CDR3 DNA reads as TGTGCCAGCAGCCTACGGGAGTTCATAACCGGGGAGCTGTTTTTT.

This chain joins TRBV19 and TRBJ1-1; D may be TRBD1 (5 bases). The CDR3 is made up of 13 amino acids. Trimming removed 7 bases at V and 11 bases at J, with 20 bases between. Germline V lookup: CDR1 LNHDA, CDR2 SQIVND (reference sequence). This chain's CDR3 is CASNPPGLPKAFF. The CDR3 DNA follows: TGTGCCAGTAACCCGCCGGGGCTGCCGAAGGCTTTCTTT.

V gene TRBV30 combines with J gene TRBJ2-7, with 8 bases identical to TRBD2. Germline assignment: CDR1 GTSNPN and CDR2 SVGIG (reference sequence). The CDR3 contains 14 residues. The J segment lost 3 bases and the V segment lost 2 bases, leaving 6 bases of the junction unmatched. This CDR3 reads CAWSQGLGGYEQYF. CDR3 bases: TGTGCCTGGAGTCAGGGACTAGGGGGCTACGAGCAGTACTTC.

This clone was counted at least ten times. V and J are TRBV7-2 and TRBJ1-1; D unresolved. With 1 base removed from V and 4 bases from J, the gap between germline ends came to 13 bases. Germline V gene lookup returns CDR1 SGHTA and CDR2 FQGNSA. The length of the CDR3 is 15 residues. The chain's CDR3 is CASSLVGGFGTEAFF. The CDR3, as DNA: TGTGCCAGCAGCTTAGTTGGAGGGTTCGGCACTGAAGCTTTCTTT.

As to this clone: One junction end disagrees with the germline gene, perhaps due to a read error. Other DNA sequences of this sample code for an identical CDR3. This sequence joins TRBV27 and TRBJ1-1; 9 nucleotides line up with TRBD1. This CDR3 comprises 15 residues. In germline, CDR1 is MNHEY, CDR2 SMNVEV (reference sequence). The CDR3 here is CASSGRTGVNTEAFF. In DNA form, the CDR3 reads TGTGCTAGCAGTGGGAGGACAGGGGTTAACACTGAAGCTTTCTTT.

A remark on this clone: This likely stems from a read error, as it lies one base from a far larger clone. The chain links TRBV28 to TRBJ2-2, with D possibly TRBD2 on 5 matching bases. This CDR3 is 14 amino acids long. Per germline, CDR1 MDHEN and CDR2 SYDVKM. The CDR3 region has the DNA TGTGCCAGCACGGGAACAACTAACACCAGGGAGCTGTTTTTT. Encoded protein: CASTGTTNTRELFF.

The rearrangement joins TRBV6-1 to TRBJ2-7; 9 bases align to TRBD1. V gave up 5 bases and J gave up 7 bases; unmatched junction bases: 9. From germline, CDR1 is MNHNS and CDR2 SASEGT. This CDR3 has 14 amino acids. For the CDR3, the DNA is TGTGCCAGCAGTAGGGGACAGGGATTGGTGGAGCAGTACTTC. Translating it yields CASSRGQGLVEQYF.

In this sample, this clone turned up a few times. V is TRBV19 and J is TRBJ1-2, with D perhaps TRBD1 (5 bases). The CDR3 is made up of 15 amino acids. V was trimmed by 2 bases and J by 6 bases, leaving 16 bases between them. The germline CDR1 and CDR2 sequences are LNHDA and SQIVND (reference sequence). The CDR3 DNA is TGTGCCAGTAGTATAAGAGGTGCCGGGACTAATGGCTACACCTTC. Protein sequence: CASSIRGAGTNGYTF. Full variable domain (remainder filled in from reference TRBV19 and TRBJ1-2): DGGITQSPKYLFRKEGQNVTLSCEQNLNHDAMYWYRQDPGQGLRLIYYSQIVNDFQKGDIAEGYSVSREKKESFPLTVTSAQKNPTAFYLCASSIRGAGTNGYTFGSGTRLTVV.

The chain joins TRBV9 to TRBJ2-1; 9 bases map to TRBD2. In germline, CDR1 is SGDLS, CDR2 YYNGEE. The CDR3 runs 16 residues. The trim removed 0 bases at V and 6 bases at J, leaving 7 bases unmatched. DNA for the CDR3: TGTGCCAGCAGCGTAGGCGCGGGAGGGATCACCAATGAGCAGTTCTTC. It codes for CASSVGAGGITNEQFF.

The rearrangement uses TRBV18 and TRBJ1-5; maybe TRBD1 (5 bases). Germline lookup yields CDR1 KGHSH and CDR2 LQKENI. The CDR3 contains 16 residues. Trimming took off 4 bases at V and 1 base at J, with 14 bases between the two ends. The CDR3 sequence is CASSQLGGRSNQPQHF. The CDR3 coding sequence is TGTGCCAGCTCACAATTGGGGGGTAGGAGCAATCAGCCCCAGCATTTT.

The CDR3: CASRAGGWNEQFF. The CDR3 coding sequence is TGTGCCAGCCGTGCAGGGGGCTGGAATGAGCAGTTCTTC. The rearrangement uses TRBV25-1 and TRBJ2-1; TRBD1 matches at 8 bases. This CDR3 comprises 13 residues. Germline V gene sequence: CDR1 MGHDK, CDR2 SYGVNS. V was pared by 8 bases and J by 7 bases, with 7 bases of the junction left unmatched. The full variable domain, in which reference TRBV25-1 and TRBJ2-1 provide the parts outside the CDR3, is EADIYQTPRYLVIGTGKKITLECSQTMGHDKMYWYQQDPGMELHLIHYSYGVNSTEKGDLSSESTVSRIRTEHFPLTLESARPSHTSQYLCASRAGGWNEQFFGPGTRLTVL.

The chain employs TRBV4-1 and TRBJ1-2; weak D call: TRBD1 (5 bases). The V end was cut by 3 bases, the J end by 3 bases, with 14 bases between. The CDR3 covers 15 residues. Germline values: CDR1 MGHRA, CDR2 YSYEKL. The DNA for the CDR3 is TGCGCCAGCAGCCACGGGGGAATCGGGTACTATGGCTACACCTTC. As protein: CASSHGGIGYYGYTF.

The V call is TRBV5-5, the J call TRBJ1-3; 7 bases line up with TRBD1. Germline CDR1 reads SGHKS; CDR2 reads YYEKEE (reference sequence). This CDR3 comprises 16 residues. V was clipped by 2 bases and J by 0 bases; unmatched bases: 5. In DNA form, the CDR3 reads TGTGCCAGCAGCTTCGACAGGGCCTTCTCTGGAAACACCATATATTTT. Amino acid sequence: CASSFDRAFSGNTIYF.

The chain joins TRBV7-2 to TRBJ2-1, with D unclear. From germline, CDR1 is SGHTA and CDR2 FQGNSA. With 0 bases removed from V and 4 bases from J, the gap between germline ends came to 10 bases. CDR3 length: 15 residues. Here the CDR3 DNA reads TGTGCCAGCAGCTTAGCGCAGAACGCTTACAATGAGCAGTTCTTC. It yields the protein CASSLAQNAYNEQFF. The entire variable domain, with the rest obtained from reference TRBV7-2 and TRBJ2-1, is as follows: GAGVSQSPSNKVTEKGKDVELRCDPISGHTALYWYRQSLGQGLEFLIYFQGNSAPDKSGLPSDRFSAERTGGSVSTLTIQRTQQEDSAVYLCASSLAQNAYNEQFFGPGTRLTVL.

This chain uses TRBV9 with TRBJ2-1, with D perhaps TRBD2 (6 bases). The germline CDR1 and CDR2 sequences are SGDLS and YYNGEE. The CDR3 spans 16 residues. Trimming stripped 0 bases from V and 3 bases from J, with 13 bases between. Written as DNA, the CDR3 is TGTGCCAGCAGCGTAGAGGCGGGAACCATCTACAATGAGCAGTTCTTC. This translates into CASSVEAGTIYNEQFF.